This T cell receptor (beta chain) originates from a study of OX40 agonist ivuxolimab in advanced cancers. As for the study in general: Approximately 40% of patients had received prior checkpoint inhibitor therapy.

J was trimmed by 1 base and V by 1 base; bases with no gene match: 7. CDR1 and CDR2 (germline): SGHNT, YYREEE (reference sequence). The CDR3 length is 16 residues. Points from the study as a whole: Among the nonresponders, some also had low normalized T-cell clonal expansion. In the 0.1 to 3.0 mg/kg range, CD4+ and CD8+ blood T cells had expanded clonally by week 6.

Sampling of blood occurred at baseline, cycle 4 day 1, and cycle 7 day 1. This table comes from immunoSEQ multiplex PCR, and its TCRdb copy is limited to in-frame clones, with some not included. Among more than 95,000 clones listed, 92% were seen once. This clone was seen just once. Its antigen is undetermined. The sequenced sample was CD4+ or CD8+ T cells sorted from blood, obtained in a trial of the OX40 agonist ivuxolimab. This chain uses TRBV5-4 with TRBJ2-7, with 8 positions matching TRBD2. The sequence came from an adult with an advanced solid tumor such as melanoma, head and neck, liver or kidney cancer. The CDR3, as DNA: TGTGCCAGCAGCTTGTCCGGTACTAGCGGTTCCTACGAGCAGTACTTC. Translating gives CASSLSGTSGSYEQYF.